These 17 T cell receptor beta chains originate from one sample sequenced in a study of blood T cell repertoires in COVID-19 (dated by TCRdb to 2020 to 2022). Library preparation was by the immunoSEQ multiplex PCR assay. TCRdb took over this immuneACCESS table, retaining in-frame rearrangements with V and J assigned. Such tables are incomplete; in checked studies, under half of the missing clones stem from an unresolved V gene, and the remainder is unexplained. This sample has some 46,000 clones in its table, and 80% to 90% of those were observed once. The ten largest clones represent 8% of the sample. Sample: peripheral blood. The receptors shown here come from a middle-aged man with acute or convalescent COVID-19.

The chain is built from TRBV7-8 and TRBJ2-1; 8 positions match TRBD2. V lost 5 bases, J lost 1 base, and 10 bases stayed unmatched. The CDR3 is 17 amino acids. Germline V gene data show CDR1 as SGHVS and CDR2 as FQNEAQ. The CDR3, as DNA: TGTGCCAGCAGCAGCATCCTAAGCGGGGGTTCCTACAATGAGCAGTTCTTC. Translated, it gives CASSSILSGGSYNEQFF.

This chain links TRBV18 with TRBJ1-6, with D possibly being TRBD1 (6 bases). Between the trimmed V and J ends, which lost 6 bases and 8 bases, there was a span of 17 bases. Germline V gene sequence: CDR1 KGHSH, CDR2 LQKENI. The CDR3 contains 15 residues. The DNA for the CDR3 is TGTGCCAGCTCTCTTCAACAGGGTACGGATTCACCCCTCCACTTT. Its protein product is CASSLQQGTDSPLHF.

CDR3 region: CASSSRGRGSYEQYF. Written as DNA, the CDR3 is TGTGCCAGCAGCTCTAGGGGGCGCGGAAGCTACGAGCAGTACTTC. The chain links TRBV5-6 to TRBJ2-7; 7 bases map to TRBD1. This CDR3 contains 15 residues. Germline V gene data show CDR1 as SGHDT and CDR2 as YYEEEE. Trimming at V came to 3 bases and at J to 3 bases, leaving 9 bases not matched to a gene.

The CDR3 DNA reads as TGTGCCAGCAGTCACCGGACGCCGGGGGGTGAAAAACTGTTTTTT. Translating gives CASSHRTPGGEKLFF. The chain recombines TRBV27 with TRBJ1-4, with a possible D match to TRBD1 (5 bases). Trimming removed 5 bases from V and 7 bases from J, with 17 bases in between. Germline values: CDR1 MNHEY, CDR2 SMNVEV (reference sequence). The CDR3 is 15 residues long. Supplemented by reference TRBV27 and TRBJ1-4, the full variable domain reads EAQVTQNPRYLITVTGKKLTVTCSQNMNHEYMSWYRQDPGLGLRQIYYSMNVEVTDKGDVPEGYKVSRKEKRNFPLILESPSPNQTSLYFCASSHRTPGGEKLFFGSGTQLSVL.

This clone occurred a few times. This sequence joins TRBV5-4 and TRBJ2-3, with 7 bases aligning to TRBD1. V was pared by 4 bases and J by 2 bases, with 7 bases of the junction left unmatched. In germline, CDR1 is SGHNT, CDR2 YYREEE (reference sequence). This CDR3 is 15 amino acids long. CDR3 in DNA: TGTGCCAGCAGCCAAGAGGGGGCTCTCACAGATACGCAGTATTTT. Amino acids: CASSQEGALTDTQYF.

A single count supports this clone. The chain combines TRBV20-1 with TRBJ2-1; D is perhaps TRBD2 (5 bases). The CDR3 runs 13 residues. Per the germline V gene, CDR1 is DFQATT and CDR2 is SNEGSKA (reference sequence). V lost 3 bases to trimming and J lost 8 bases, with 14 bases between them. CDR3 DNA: TGCAGTGCTAGTTTTGCGGGTAGGGATGAGCAGTTCTTC. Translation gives CSASFAGRDEQFF.

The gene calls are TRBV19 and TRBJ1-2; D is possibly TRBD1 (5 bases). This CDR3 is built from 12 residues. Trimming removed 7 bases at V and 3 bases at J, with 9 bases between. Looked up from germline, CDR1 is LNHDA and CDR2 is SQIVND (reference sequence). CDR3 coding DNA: TGTGCCAGTAAGGGGCTATACTATGGCTACACCTTC. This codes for CASKGLYYGYTF.

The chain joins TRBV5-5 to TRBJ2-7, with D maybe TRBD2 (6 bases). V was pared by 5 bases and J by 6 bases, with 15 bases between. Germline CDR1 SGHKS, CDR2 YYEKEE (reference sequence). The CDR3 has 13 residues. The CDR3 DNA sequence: TGTGCCAGCAGTCCTACAGCGGGCCGCGAGCAGTACTTC. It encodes CASSPTAGREQYF.

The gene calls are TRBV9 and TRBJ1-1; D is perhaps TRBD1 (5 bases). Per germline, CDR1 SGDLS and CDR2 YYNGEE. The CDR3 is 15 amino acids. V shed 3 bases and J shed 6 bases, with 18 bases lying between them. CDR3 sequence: CASSDIRDGGSEAFF. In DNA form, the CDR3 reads TGTGCCAGCAGCGACATCCGGGACGGGGGGTCTGAAGCTTTCTTT. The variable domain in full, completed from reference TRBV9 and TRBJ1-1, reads DSGVTQTPKHLITATGQRVTLRCSPRSGDLSVYWYQQSLDQGLQFLIQYYNGEERAKGNILERFSAQQFPDLHSELNLSSLELGDSALYFCASSDIRDGGSEAFFGQGTRLTVV.

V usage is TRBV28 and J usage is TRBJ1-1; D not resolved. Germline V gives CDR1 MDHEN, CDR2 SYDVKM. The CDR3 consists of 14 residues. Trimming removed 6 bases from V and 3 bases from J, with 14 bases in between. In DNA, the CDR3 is TGTGCCAGCAGGGCACATCTTCAGGACACTGAAGCTTTCTTT. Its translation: CASRAHLQDTEAFF.

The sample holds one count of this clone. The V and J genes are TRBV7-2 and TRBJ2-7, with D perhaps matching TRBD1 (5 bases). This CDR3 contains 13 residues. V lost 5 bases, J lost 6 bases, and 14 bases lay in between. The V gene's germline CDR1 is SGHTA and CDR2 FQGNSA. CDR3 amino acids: CASSPYSGSEQYF. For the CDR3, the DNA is TGTGCCAGCAGCCCCTACTCAGGGTCCGAGCAGTACTTC. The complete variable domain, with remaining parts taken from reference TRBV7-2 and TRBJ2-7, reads GAGVSQSPSNKVTEKGKDVELRCDPISGHTALYWYRQSLGQGLEFLIYFQGNSAPDKSGLPSDRFSAERTGGSVSTLTIQRTQQEDSAVYLCASSPYSGSEQYFGPGTRLTVT.

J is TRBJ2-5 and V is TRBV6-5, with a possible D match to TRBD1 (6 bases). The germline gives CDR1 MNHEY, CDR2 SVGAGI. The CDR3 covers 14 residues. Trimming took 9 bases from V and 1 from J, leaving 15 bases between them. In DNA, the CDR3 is TGTGCCAGTAGAAAACAGGGCCCCCAAGAGACCCAGTACTTC. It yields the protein CASRKQGPQETQYF.

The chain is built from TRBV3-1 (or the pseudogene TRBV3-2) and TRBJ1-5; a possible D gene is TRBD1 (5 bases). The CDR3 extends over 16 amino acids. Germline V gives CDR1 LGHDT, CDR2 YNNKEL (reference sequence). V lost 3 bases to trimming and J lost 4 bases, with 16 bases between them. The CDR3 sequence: CASSHGDVGANQPQHF. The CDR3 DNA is TGTGCCAGCAGCCACGGCGATGTAGGGGCGAATCAGCCCCAGCATTTT.

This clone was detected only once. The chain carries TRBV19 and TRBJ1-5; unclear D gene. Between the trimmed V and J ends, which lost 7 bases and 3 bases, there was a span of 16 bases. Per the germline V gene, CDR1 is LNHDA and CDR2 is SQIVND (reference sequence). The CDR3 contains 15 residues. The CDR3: CASTPPGSYNQPQHF. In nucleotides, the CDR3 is TGTGCCAGTACTCCCCCGGGGTCTTACAATCAGCCCCAGCATTTT.

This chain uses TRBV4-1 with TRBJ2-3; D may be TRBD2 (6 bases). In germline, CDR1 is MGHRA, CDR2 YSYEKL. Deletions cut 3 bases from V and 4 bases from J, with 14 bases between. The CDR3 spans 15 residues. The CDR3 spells CASSQAGTLADTQYF. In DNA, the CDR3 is TGCGCCAGCAGCCAGGCGGGGACCCTCGCAGATACGCAGTATTTT.

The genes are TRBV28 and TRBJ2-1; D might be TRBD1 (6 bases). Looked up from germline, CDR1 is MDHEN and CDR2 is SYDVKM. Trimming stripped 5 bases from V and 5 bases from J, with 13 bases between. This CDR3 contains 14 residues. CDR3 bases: TGTGCCAGCAGTCAAGGGACACCTCACAATGAGCAGTTCTTC. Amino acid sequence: CASSQGTPHNEQFF. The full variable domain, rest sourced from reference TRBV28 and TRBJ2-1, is DVKVTQSSRYLVKRTGEKVFLECVQDMDHENMFWYRQDPGLGLRLIYFSYDVKMKEKGDIPEGYSVSREKKERFSLILESASTNQTSMYLCASSQGTPHNEQFFGPGTRLTVL.

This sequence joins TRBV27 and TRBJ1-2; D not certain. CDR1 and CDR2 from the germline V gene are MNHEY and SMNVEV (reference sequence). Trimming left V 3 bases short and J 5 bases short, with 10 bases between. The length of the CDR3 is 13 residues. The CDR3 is CASSLEARYGYTF. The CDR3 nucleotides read TGTGCCAGCAGTTTGGAGGCCCGTTATGGCTACACCTTC.